The 20 T cell receptor beta chains given below trace back to one sample, sequenced in a study of memory CD4+ T cells and cytomegalovirus serostatus. The repertoire was sequenced with immunoSEQ multiplex PCR; TCRdb's copy has only in-frame clones and lacks some. The sample comprises about 57,000 clones, roughly 80% of which are singletons, and around 0.83% rests with the top ten. Single viable CD3+CD4+CD8-CD45RO+ cells were sorted as the memory CD4+ T cells. The sample was memory CD4+ T cells from blood. Receptor source: an adult in good health and CMV-seronegative.

This chain connects TRBV5-6 to TRBJ2-3; the match to TRBD1 covers 11 bases. The germline CDR1 and CDR2 sequences are SGHDT and YYEEEE. The V and J ends lost 4 bases and 5 bases, in that order; junction bases with no gene match: 3. This CDR3 comprises 14 residues. The CDR3 region is CASSVDRGQDTQYF. CDR3 bases: TGTGCCAGCAGCGTGGACAGGGGGCAAGATACGCAGTATTTT.

The gene calls are TRBV28 and TRBJ1-6; unclear D gene. Trimming shortened V by 4 bases and J by 10 bases, and 11 bases separated the two germline ends. The germline gives CDR1 MDHEN, CDR2 SYDVKM. This CDR3 has 13 residues. CDR3 DNA sequence: TGTGCCAGCAGTTCTTGGGGTGGCTCACCCCTCCACTTT. It specifies CASSSWGGSPLHF. Together with reference TRBV28 and TRBJ1-6, the CDR3 gives the full variable domain: DVKVTQSSRYLVKRTGEKVFLECVQDMDHENMFWYRQDPGLGLRLIYFSYDVKMKEKGDIPEGYSVSREKKERFSLILESASTNQTSMYLCASSSWGGSPLHFGNGTRLTVT.

J is TRBJ1-5 and V is TRBV7-8; D is perhaps TRBD1 (6 bases). With 2 bases removed from V and 3 bases from J, the gap between germline ends came to 11 bases. CDR3 length: 15 residues. The V gene's germline CDR1 is SGHVS and CDR2 FQNEAQ. The CDR3 spells CASSLLDRYNQPQHF. The CDR3, as DNA: TGTGCCAGCAGCTTACTCGACAGGTACAATCAGCCCCAGCATTTT.

This chain joins TRBV6-1 and TRBJ2-7, with 9 bases matching TRBD1. The CDR3 is 16 amino acids. The V segment lost 4 bases and the J segment 1 base; nucleotides outside the gene matches: 8. From germline, CDR1 is MNHNS and CDR2 SASEGT. The CDR3: CASSAITGQGSYEQYF. The CDR3 nucleotides read TGTGCCAGCAGTGCGATCACGGGACAGGGTTCCTACGAGCAGTACTTC.

V is TRBV13 and J is TRBJ1-5, with D possibly matching TRBD1 (5 bases). The length of the CDR3 is 14 residues. The germline V and J ends were trimmed by 8 bases and 3 bases, with 14 bases remaining between them. Germline CDR1 reads PRHDT; CDR2 reads FYEKMQ (reference sequence). CDR3 DNA: TGTGCCAGCTCCGACAGCAGGAACAATCAGCCCCAGCATTTT. Protein: CASSDSRNNQPQHF.

This sequence joins TRBV6-1 and TRBJ2-7; no reliable D call. Trimming left V 6 bases short and J 3 bases short, with 9 bases between. Germline V gives CDR1 MNHNS, CDR2 SASEGT. This CDR3 region has 12 residues. The CDR3 coding sequence is TGTGCCAGCAGATACTACCTCTACGAGCAGTACTTC. Amino acids: CASRYYLYEQYF.

The rearrangement uses TRBV19 and TRBJ2-2; 8 nucleotides line up with TRBD1. Germline V CDR1 and CDR2: LNHDA, SQIVND (reference sequence). The CDR3 totals 14 residues. V shed 9 bases and J 4 bases; nucleotides not matched to a gene: 7. CDR3 DNA: TGTGCCAGCCTGGACAGGGCGGTCACCGGGGAGCTGTTTTTT. Translation gives CASLDRAVTGELFF.

This clone was observed once. The V gene is TRBV7-2, the J gene TRBJ1-4; TRBD1 is a possible D gene (6 bases). Per the germline V gene, CDR1 is SGHTA and CDR2 is FQGNSA. The germline V and J ends were trimmed by 3 bases and 8 bases, with 19 bases remaining between them. This CDR3 has 16 amino acids. CDR3 DNA sequence: TGTGCCAGCAGCTTCGGGACACCAGGGGAAAGGGAAAAACTGTTTTTT. Translating it yields CASSFGTPGEREKLFF. The variable domain in full, with the rest retrieved from reference TRBV7-2 and TRBJ1-4, is GAGVSQSPSNKVTEKGKDVELRCDPISGHTALYWYRQSLGQGLEFLIYFQGNSAPDKSGLPSDRFSAERTGGSVSTLTIQRTQQEDSAVYLCASSFGTPGEREKLFFGSGTQLSVL.

The chain has TRBV2 and TRBJ1-1, with no clear D. This CDR3 has 12 residues. The germline gives CDR1 SNHLY, CDR2 FYNNEI. V was trimmed by 10 bases and J by 2 bases, leaving 11 bases between them. Here the CDR3 reads CAIVRVNTEAFF. The CDR3 DNA follows: TGTGCCATAGTTAGGGTTAACACTGAAGCTTTCTTT.

This sequence joins TRBV5-4 and TRBJ2-7, with D possibly TRBD2 on 5 matching bases. Germline V CDR1 and CDR2: SGHNT, YYREEE (reference sequence). The length of the CDR3 is 15 residues. The V end lost 4 bases, the J end lost 0 bases, and 14 bases lay between the germline ends. CDR3 sequence (DNA): TGTGCCAGCAGCCCCTCGGATGGGAGCTCCTACGAGCAGTACTTC. Translation: CASSPSDGSSYEQYF.

Only a few counts were recorded for this clone. The chain carries TRBV5-8 and TRBJ2-1, with 13 bases identical to TRBD2. Germline V gene lookup returns CDR1 SGHTS and CDR2 YDEGEE. CDR3 length: 15 residues. The V gene end was trimmed by 4 bases and the J gene end by 5 bases; junction bases not matched to a gene: 3. This CDR3 is CASSRGTSGDNEQFF. The CDR3 DNA reads as TGTGCCAGCAGCCGTGGGACTAGCGGGGACAATGAGCAGTTCTTC. The full variable domain, with the rest looked up from reference TRBV5-8 and TRBJ2-1, is EAGVTQSPTHLIKTRGQQATLRCSPISGHTSVYWYQQALGLGLQFLLWYDEGEERNRGNFPPRFSGRQFPNYSSELNVNALELEDSALYLCASSRGTSGDNEQFFGPGTRLTVL.

The CDR3 region is CASSKRDNEQFF. CDR3 coding DNA: TGTGCCAGCAGCAAAAGGGACAATGAGCAGTTCTTC. This chain links TRBV11-3 with TRBJ2-1; D ambiguous. Trimming stripped 5 bases from V and 5 bases from J, with 7 bases between. CDR1 is SGHNT and CDR2 is YENEEA in the germline V gene. The CDR3 is 12 amino acids.

The V call is TRBV19, the J call TRBJ2-2; D uncertain. CDR1 is LNHDA, CDR2 SQIVND, per germline (reference sequence). V lost 5 bases to trimming and J lost 0 bases, with 13 bases between them. The CDR3 consists of 16 residues. The CDR3 here is CASSWVGKANTGELFF. The CDR3 nucleotides read TGTGCCAGTAGTTGGGTAGGGAAGGCGAACACCGGGGAGCTGTTTTTT.

The chain links TRBV2 to TRBJ1-1, with 7 positions matching TRBD1. Germline assignment: CDR1 SNHLY and CDR2 FYNNEI. The CDR3 sequence is 14 residues long. Trimming at V came to 7 bases and at J to 1 base, leaving 6 bases not matched to a gene. The CDR3 sequence: CASTGQGGNTEAFF. The CDR3 DNA is TGTGCCAGCACTGGGCAGGGGGGGAACACTGAAGCTTTCTTT.

This clone has only one observation. The gene calls are TRBV10-3 and TRBJ2-1, with TRBD2 identical over 11 bases. CDR1 is ENHRY, CDR2 SYGVKD, per germline. This CDR3 contains 14 residues. J was trimmed by 9 bases and V by 8 bases; bases with no gene match: 9. The CDR3 is CAIGGSGGAAEQFF. In DNA, the CDR3 is TGTGCCATCGGGGGTAGCGGGGGGGCCGCTGAGCAGTTCTTC.

The chain uses TRBV19 and TRBJ2-7; maybe TRBD2 (6 bases). Germline assignment: CDR1 LNHDA and CDR2 SQIVND (reference sequence). Trimming took off 5 bases at V and 5 bases at J, with 19 bases between the two ends. This CDR3 has 15 residues. The CDR3 loop reads CASSPRGGTENEQYF. The CDR3 bases are TGTGCCAGTAGTCCTCGGGGCGGGACTGAAAACGAGCAGTACTTC.

The chain links TRBV7-6 to TRBJ2-5; D unclear. In germline, CDR1 is SGHVS, CDR2 FNYEAQ. The CDR3 has 12 amino acids. V was trimmed by 6 bases and J by 5 bases, leaving 10 bases between them. The CDR3 DNA sequence: TGTGCCAGCAGTTATCTCGGGGAGACCCAGTACTTC. This codes for CASSYLGETQYF.

This clone was observed once. Different DNA sequences within this sample yield the same CDR3. The chain recombines TRBV5-4 with TRBJ2-7; 9 nucleotides agree with TRBD1. The CDR3 covers 13 residues. CDR1 is SGHNT, CDR2 YYREEE, per germline (reference sequence). The ends lost 4 bases at V and 4 bases at J; junction bases unmatched: 3. CDR3 in DNA: TGTGCCAGCAGCCTGACAGGGGGGTACGAGCAGTACTTC. It is translated as CASSLTGGYEQYF.

This clone appeared a single time. This chain links TRBV6-4 with TRBJ2-7; D is unresolved. V was clipped by 4 bases and J by 0 bases, with 10 bases between them. CDR1 MRHNA and CDR2 SNTAGT come from the germline V gene. The CDR3 contains 14 residues. CDR3 protein: CASSGMRGSYEQYF. The CDR3 coding sequence is TGTGCCAGCAGTGGCATGCGCGGCTCCTACGAGCAGTACTTC.

The rearrangement joins TRBV7-2 to TRBJ1-2; no clear D. V was trimmed by 2 bases and J by 11 bases, leaving 12 bases between them. This CDR3 contains 12 residues. Germline CDR1 reads SGHTA; CDR2 reads FQGNSA. In nucleotides, the CDR3 is TGTGCCAGCAGCTTAACAGCTCTGGGGTACACCTTC. Protein: CASSLTALGYTF.